A single TCR beta chain is shown here with its context. The antigen is unknown. This was the immunoSEQ v3 assay. Some clones are missing from TCRdb's copy, which holds only in-frame ones; the method was immunoSEQ multiplex PCR. Among about 52,000 clones listed, roughly 85% were seen once. The CDR3 spans 15 residues. Trimming stripped 0 bases from V and 4 bases from J, with 14 bases between. Germline values: CDR1 GTSNPN, CDR2 SVGIG (reference sequence). These data belong to a study of TIL therapy for anti-PD-1-resistant metastatic lung cancer. For the study at large: Patients had a median age of approximately 56 years (range about 35-85). A few tumors were EGFR-mutant and two were ALK-rearranged. Findings and caveats of the study: Infused TIL clonotypes partially replaced the baseline blood repertoire, then decayed over months.

Time point here: pre-treatment sample, taken before nivolumab and TIL therapy. The clonotype was recovered from a woman aged 30 to 85 with non-small cell lung cancer. V usage is TRBV30 and J usage is TRBJ2-3, with D tentatively TRBD1 (6 bases). The material was blood, obtained at baseline. The CDR3 DNA follows: TGTGCCTGGAGTGTACTGCCAGGGGAGTCAGATACGCAGTATTTT. Its protein product is CAWSVLPGESDTQYF.